This T cell receptor (beta chain) was sequenced for a study of regulatory T cells in long-lasting Graves disease. Overall study context: Freshly diagnosed Graves' patients had used antithyroid drugs for under 3 months.

This clonotype was counted at least ten times. Assembly of TCR beta libraries relied on iRepertoire HTBI primers together with Arm-PCR of CDR3 regions. TCRdb recomputed calls from the multiplex PCR reads with MiXCR, one row per CDR3 protein. The profile covers roughly 320,000 distinct CDR3 sequences, with 16% appearing a single time and just under 30% taken by the ten largest. Losses at the gene ends were 6 bases for V and 0 bases for J; bases not matched to a gene: 8. This CDR3 is 16 amino acids long. CDR1 is SGHTA and CDR2 is FQGNSA in the germline V gene. The time point: newly diagnosed GD, antithyroid drugs for less than 3 months. RNA from PBMCs was the source of the TCR library. These data were also reused for a study on T cells in Graves' hyperthyroidism and ophthalmopathy.

The specimen comprised peripheral blood mononuclear cells (PBMCs), sampled at new diagnosis, from a patient treated with antithyroid drugs. This TCR was recovered from a man between 40 and 49 years old with Graves disease. This chain uses TRBV7-2 with TRBJ2-7; TRBD1 aligns across 10 bases. CDR3 sequence (DNA): TGTGCCAGCAGTCACAGACAGGGGGCGCTCTCCTACGAGCAGTACTTC. Protein sequence: CASSHRQGALSYEQYF.